A selection of T cell receptor beta chains follows, all from one sample in a study of cytomegalovirus exposure and HLA in healthy donors. Sequencing used immunoSEQ multiplex PCR; TCRdb keeps in-frame clones, though not all of them. The top ten hold roughly 4.4% of the sample, which has over 150,000 clones, 80% seen once. Sequencing was done on a sample of PBMCs. Receptor source: a man aged 25 to 45 in good health and CMV-seronegative. The CDR3 runs from the conserved cysteine through the conserved F or W.

v_gene: TRBV25-1
CDR3aa: CASSGTGGADGYTF

v_gene: TRBV6-5
CDR3aa: CASSYSRRGGDNEQFF

v_gene: TRBV7-3
CDR3aa: CASSPGGSTEAFF

v_gene: TRBV5-4
CDR3aa: CASSLARQGPRHTEAFF

v_gene: TRBV9
CDR3aa: CASSPTLAGVVEQFF

v_gene: TRBV19
CDR3aa: CASSIRPGQGATEAFF

v_gene: TRBV29-1
CDR3aa: CSVILGTGTLSGYTF

v_gene: TRBV6-4
CDR3aa: CASSDVGDRGLGANVLTF

v_gene: TRBV10-1
CDR3aa: CASSGGPRETQYF

v_gene: TRBV7-6
CDR3aa: CASSSLTRTSGSYVHEQYF

v_gene: TRBV19
CDR3aa: CASSIGAQPQHF

v_gene: TRBV4-1
CDR3aa: CASSQARLGSEQYF

v_gene: TRBV6-5
CDR3aa: CASSSPLNRPGEQYF

v_gene: TRBV11-2
CDR3aa: CASSRTGGGSQGYGYTF

v_gene: TRBV15
CDR3aa: CATSRPGTGESIAFF

v_gene: TRBV30
CDR3aa: CAWSGQGAGEQYF

v_gene: TRBV27
CDR3aa: CASSYGRGTEQYF

v_gene: TRBV12-5
CDR3aa: CASGLGSTELFF

v_gene: TRBV5-8
CDR3aa: CASSYWTSETGELFF

v_gene: TRBV25-1
CDR3aa: CASSGGGPEAFF

v_gene: TRBV4-1
CDR3aa: CASSDGGQPQHF

v_gene: TRBV27
CDR3aa: CASSFRTLAGGSDTQYF

v_gene: TRBV29-1
CDR3aa: CSAWGQGAEAFF

v_gene: TRBV27
CDR3aa: CASSLLGALNEKLFF

v_gene: TRBV11-2
CDR3aa: CASSLDPGVSEQFF

v_gene: TRBV5-1
CDR3aa: CASSLVVGTGLTLYEQYF

v_gene: TRBV30
CDR3aa: CAWSVFWQNTGELFF

v_gene: TRBV11-2
CDR3aa: CASSLVGGTSGRENIQYF

v_gene: TRBV29-1
CDR3aa: CSVEDPGSGNTIYF

v_gene: TRBV4-2
CDR3aa: CASSLQREWPYNEQFF

v_gene: TRBV11-2
CDR3aa: CASSLGQNQPQHF